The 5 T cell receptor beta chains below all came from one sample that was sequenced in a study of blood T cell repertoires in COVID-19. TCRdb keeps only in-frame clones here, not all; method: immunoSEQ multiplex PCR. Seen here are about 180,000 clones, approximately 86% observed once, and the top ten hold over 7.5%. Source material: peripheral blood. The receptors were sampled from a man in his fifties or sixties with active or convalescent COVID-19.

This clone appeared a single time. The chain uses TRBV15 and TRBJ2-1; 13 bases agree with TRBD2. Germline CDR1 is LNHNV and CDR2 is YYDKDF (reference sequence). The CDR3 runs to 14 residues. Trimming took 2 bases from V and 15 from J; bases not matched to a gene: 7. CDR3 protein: CATSRWTSGSPLFF. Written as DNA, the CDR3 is TGTGCCACCAGCAGATGGACTAGCGGGAGCCCACTGTTCTTC.

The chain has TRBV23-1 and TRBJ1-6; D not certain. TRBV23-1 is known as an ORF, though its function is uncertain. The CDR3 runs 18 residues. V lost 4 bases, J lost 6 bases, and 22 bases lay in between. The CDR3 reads CASSLKKDVRASNSPLHF. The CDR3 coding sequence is TGCGCCAGCAGTCTCAAAAAGGACGTGCGGGCGTCTAATTCACCCCTCCACTTT.

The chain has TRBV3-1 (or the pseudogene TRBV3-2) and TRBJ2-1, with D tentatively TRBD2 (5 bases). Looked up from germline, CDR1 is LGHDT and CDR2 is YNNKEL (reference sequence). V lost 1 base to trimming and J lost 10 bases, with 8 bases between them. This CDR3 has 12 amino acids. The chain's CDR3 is CASSQVPGEQFF. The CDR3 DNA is TGTGCCAGCAGCCAAGTCCCGGGAGAGCAGTTCTTC.

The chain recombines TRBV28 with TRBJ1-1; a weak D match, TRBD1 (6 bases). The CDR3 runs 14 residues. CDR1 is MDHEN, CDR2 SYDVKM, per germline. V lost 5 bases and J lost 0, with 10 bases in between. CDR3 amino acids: CASSRTALNTEAFF. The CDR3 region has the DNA TGTGCCAGCAGTCGGACAGCTTTGAACACTGAAGCTTTCTTT.

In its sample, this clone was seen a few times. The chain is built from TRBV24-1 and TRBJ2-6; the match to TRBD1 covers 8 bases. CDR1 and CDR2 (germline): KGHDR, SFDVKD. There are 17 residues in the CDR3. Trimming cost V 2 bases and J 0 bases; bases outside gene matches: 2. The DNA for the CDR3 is TGTGCCACCAGTGATTCAGGGGGCCGCTCTGGGGCCAACGTCCTGACTTTC. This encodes CATSDSGGRSGANVLTF.